Below, 9 T cell receptor beta chains from the same sample are listed, as sequenced in a study of shared clonotypes between healthy human individuals. Sequencing was performed with immunoSEQ multiplex PCR; in TCRdb, only in-frame clones are kept and a portion is missing. The repertoire consists of more than 850,000 clones, with around 78% occurring once and the leading ten covering approximately 0.5%. Source material: memory CD4+ T cells from PBMCs. Subset given: CD45RA-negative fraction. The receptors come from a man aged 18 to 30 in good health. Some clones in this sample may be carry-over from other donors' samples.

V usage is TRBV27 and J usage is TRBJ1-2; D perhaps matches TRBD1 (5 bases). The germline gives CDR1 MNHEY, CDR2 SMNVEV (reference sequence). There are 12 residues in the CDR3. V was cut by 6 bases and J by 9 bases, with 14 bases left in between. The CDR3 DNA is TGTGCCAGCAGGTCCGGGGCGCAACGCTACACCTTC. Protein product: CASRSGAQRYTF.

The rearrangement links TRBV27 to TRBJ1-1; possible D gene TRBD1, 5 bases. Trimming cost V 7 bases and J 0 bases, with 15 bases left between them. The germline gives CDR1 MNHEY, CDR2 SMNVEV (reference sequence). This CDR3 contains 15 residues. CDR3 sequence reads: CASNGYGGLNTEAFF. The CDR3 DNA reads as TGTGCCAGCAACGGTTATGGGGGTTTGAACACTGAAGCTTTCTTT.

The CDR3 nucleotides read TGTGCCAGCAGTCCCTTAGCTGCGGGAAGCTACAATGAGCAGTTCTTC. Translation gives CASSPLAAGSYNEQFF. V gene TRBV27 combines with J gene TRBJ2-1, with D maybe TRBD2 (6 bases). V dropped 5 bases and J dropped 3 bases, with 17 bases sitting between them. Germline V CDR1 and CDR2: MNHEY, SMNVEV (reference sequence). CDR3 length equals 16 residues.

This clone was counted between two and nine times. The rearrangement joins TRBV4-1 to TRBJ1-1; D is undetermined. V lost 1 base, J lost 10 bases, and 16 bases lay in between. Germline V gene lookup returns CDR1 MGHRA and CDR2 YSYEKL. This CDR3 spans 14 amino acids. CDR3 DNA: TGCGCCAGCAGCCAAGTAATGGAGGGTTTGGGAGCTTTCTTT. Amino acid sequence: CASSQVMEGLGAFF.

This clone was picked up a small number of times. The chain links TRBV2 to TRBJ1-1; D unresolved. Germline-derived CDR1 and CDR2 are SNHLY and FYNNEI. The CDR3 covers 14 residues. V was trimmed by 6 bases and J by 2 bases, leaving 13 bases between them. CDR3 region: CASSGPFFNTEAFF. Here the CDR3 DNA reads TGTGCCAGCAGCGGGCCGTTCTTCAACACTGAAGCTTTCTTT.

V usage is TRBV15 and J usage is TRBJ2-7; TRBD1 agrees at 9 bases. The V and J ends lost 3 bases and 5 bases, in that order; junction bases with no gene match: 8. The CDR3 loop spans 15 amino acids. Germline CDR1 and CDR2: LNHNV and YYDKDF (reference sequence). CDR3 DNA sequence: TGTGCCACCAGCAGGACCGGGACAGGGAGCCACGAGCAGTACTTC. It encodes CATSRTGTGSHEQYF.

A note on this clone: A read error may explain this, as a much larger clone is one base away. The CDR3 here is CASSLADTQYF. The CDR3 bases are TGTGCCAGCAGCTTAGCAGATACGCAGTATTTT. The chain is built from TRBV11-3 and TRBJ2-3; D gene uncertain. The CDR3 runs to 11 residues. Trimming stripped 1 base from V and 4 bases from J, with 0 bases between. Germline loops: CDR1 SGHNT, CDR2 YENEEA.

This chain connects TRBV30 to TRBJ2-7; the match to TRBD2 covers 8 bases. The CDR3 covers 13 residues. Germline values: CDR1 GTSNPN, CDR2 SVGIG (reference sequence). Losses at the gene ends were 1 base for V and 7 bases for J; bases not matched to a gene: 6. The CDR3 loop reads CAWSAGLAREQYF. CDR3 DNA sequence: TGTGCCTGGAGTGCTGGACTAGCCCGGGAGCAGTACTTC.

CDR3: CASIERCGAPPTYEQYF. CDR3 bases: TGCGCCAGCATCGAGCGTTGTGGGGCCCCCCCCACCTACGAGCAGTACTTC. This chain links TRBV5-1 with TRBJ2-7; D is possibly TRBD1 (5 bases). Trimming pared 6 bases from V and 2 bases from J, leaving 24 bases between. This CDR3 has 17 residues. Germline V gene data show CDR1 as SGHRS and CDR2 as YFSETQ.